This T cell receptor (beta chain) was sequenced during a study of blood T cell repertoires in COVID-19. Enrolled during active infection, Seattle patients were then followed longitudinally. CDR3 length: 17 amino acids. Germline loops: CDR1 KGHDR, CDR2 SFDVKD. J lost 7 bases, V lost 4 bases, and 15 bases had no gene match. Sequenced by immunoSEQ multiplex PCR; TCRdb stores in-frame clones only, minus some. The sample shows roughly 390,000 clones, about 87% of them seen only once. The chain carries TRBV24-1 and TRBJ2-1, with 7 positions matching TRBD1. The TCR originated in a young woman with COVID-19, enrolled during active disease. Input material: peripheral blood. CDR3 residues: CATSDFSDRDRENEQFF. In DNA form, the CDR3 reads TGTGCCACCAGTGACTTCTCCGACAGGGATAGGGAGAATGAGCAGTTCTTC.